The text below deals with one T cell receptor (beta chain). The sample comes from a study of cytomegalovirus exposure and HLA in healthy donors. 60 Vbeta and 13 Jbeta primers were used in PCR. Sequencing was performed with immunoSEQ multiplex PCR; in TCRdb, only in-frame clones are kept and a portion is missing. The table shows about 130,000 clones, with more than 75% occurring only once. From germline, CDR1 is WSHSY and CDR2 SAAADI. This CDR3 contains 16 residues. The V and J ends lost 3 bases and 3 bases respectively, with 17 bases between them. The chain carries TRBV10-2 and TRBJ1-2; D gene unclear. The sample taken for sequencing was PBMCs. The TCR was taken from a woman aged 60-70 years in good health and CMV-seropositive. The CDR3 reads CASSDSGKARDYGYTF. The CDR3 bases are TGCGCCAGCAGTGATTCGGGGAAAGCGAGGGACTATGGCTACACCTTC.